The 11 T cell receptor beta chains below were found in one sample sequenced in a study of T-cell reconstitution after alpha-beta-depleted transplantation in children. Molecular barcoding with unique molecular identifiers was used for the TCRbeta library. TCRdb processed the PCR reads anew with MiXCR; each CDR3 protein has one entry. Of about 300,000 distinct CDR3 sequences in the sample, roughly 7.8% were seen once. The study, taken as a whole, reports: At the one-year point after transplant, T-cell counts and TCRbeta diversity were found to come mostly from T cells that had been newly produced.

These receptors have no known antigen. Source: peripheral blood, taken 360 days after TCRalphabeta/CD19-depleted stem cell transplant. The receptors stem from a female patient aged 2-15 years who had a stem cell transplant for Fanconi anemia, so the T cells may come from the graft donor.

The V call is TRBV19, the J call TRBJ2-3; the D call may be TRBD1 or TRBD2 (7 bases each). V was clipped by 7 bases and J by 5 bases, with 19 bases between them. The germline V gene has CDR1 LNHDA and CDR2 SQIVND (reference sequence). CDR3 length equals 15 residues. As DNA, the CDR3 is TGTGCCAGTATCCGGGCGGCAGGGGGGGAAGATACGCAGTATTTT. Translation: CASIRAAGGEDTQYF.

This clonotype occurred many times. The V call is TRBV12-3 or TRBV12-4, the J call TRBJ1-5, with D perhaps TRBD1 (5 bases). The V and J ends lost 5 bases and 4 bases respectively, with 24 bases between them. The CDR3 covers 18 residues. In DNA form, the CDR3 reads TGTGCCAGCAGTCGATCTTTTAGACAGCCCGGCTGGAATCAGCCCCAGCATTTT. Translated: CASSRSFRQPGWNQPQHF.

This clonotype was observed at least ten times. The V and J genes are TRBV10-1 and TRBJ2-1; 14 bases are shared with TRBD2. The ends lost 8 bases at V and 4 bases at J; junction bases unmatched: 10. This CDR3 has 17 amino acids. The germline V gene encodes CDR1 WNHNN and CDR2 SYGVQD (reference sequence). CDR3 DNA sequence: TGCGCCAGCGAGGGACTAGCGGGAGCCTACTTTTACAATGAGCAGTTCTTC. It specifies CASEGLAGAYFYNEQFF.

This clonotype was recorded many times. Written as DNA, the CDR3 is TGTGCCATCAGTGAGTCGACTCAGGTCGGTGGCGGGAGGACCTTCGAGCAGTACTTC. Protein product: CAISESTQVGGGRTFEQYF. The rearrangement links TRBV10-3 to TRBJ2-7; the match to TRBD2 covers 8 bases. Trimming at V came to 0 bases and at J to 6 bases, leaving 19 bases not matched to a gene. The CDR3 spans 19 residues. Germline CDR1 ENHRY, CDR2 SYGVKD.

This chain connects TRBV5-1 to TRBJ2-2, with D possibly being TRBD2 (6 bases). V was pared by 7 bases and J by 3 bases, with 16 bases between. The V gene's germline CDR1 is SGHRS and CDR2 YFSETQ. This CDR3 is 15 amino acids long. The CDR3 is CASHSGVADTGELFF. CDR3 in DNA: TGCGCCAGCCATTCGGGGGTCGCGGACACCGGGGAGCTGTTTTTT.

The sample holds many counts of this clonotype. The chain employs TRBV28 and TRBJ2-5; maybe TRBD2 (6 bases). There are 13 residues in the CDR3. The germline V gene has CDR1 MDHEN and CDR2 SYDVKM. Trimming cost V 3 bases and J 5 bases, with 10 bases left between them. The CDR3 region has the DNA TGTGCCAGCAGTTTGGCAGGGAGGGAGACCCAGTACTTC. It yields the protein CASSLAGRETQYF.

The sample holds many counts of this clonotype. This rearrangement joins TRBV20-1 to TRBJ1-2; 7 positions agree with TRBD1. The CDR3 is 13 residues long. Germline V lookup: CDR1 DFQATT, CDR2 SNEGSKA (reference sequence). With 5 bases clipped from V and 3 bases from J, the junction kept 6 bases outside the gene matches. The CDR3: CSAGQGQYYGYTF. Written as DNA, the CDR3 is TGCAGTGCTGGTCAGGGACAGTACTATGGCTACACCTTC.

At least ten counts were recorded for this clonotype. The chain's CDR3 is CASRKDGGTQPQHF. The DNA for the CDR3 is TGTGCCAGCAGAAAGGACGGGGGAACCCAGCCCCAGCATTTT. The genes are TRBV12-3 or TRBV12-4 and TRBJ1-5, with D perhaps matching TRBD1 (5 bases). The CDR3 loop spans 14 amino acids. Trimming left V 6 bases short and J 7 bases short, with 16 bases between.

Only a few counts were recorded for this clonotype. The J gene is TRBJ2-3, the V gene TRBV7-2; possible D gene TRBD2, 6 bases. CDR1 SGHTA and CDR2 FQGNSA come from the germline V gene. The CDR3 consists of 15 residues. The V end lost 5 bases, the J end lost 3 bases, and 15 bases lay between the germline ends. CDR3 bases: TGTGCCAGCAGCCGGTGGGACTTTCAAACAGATACGCAGTATTTT. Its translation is CASSRWDFQTDTQYF.

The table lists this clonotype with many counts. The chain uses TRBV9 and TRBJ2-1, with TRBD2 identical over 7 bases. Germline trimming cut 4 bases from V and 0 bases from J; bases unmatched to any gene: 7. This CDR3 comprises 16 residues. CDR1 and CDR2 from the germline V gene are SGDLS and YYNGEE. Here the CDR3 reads CASSPTPSGSYNEQFF. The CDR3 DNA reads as TGTGCCAGCAGCCCCACTCCTAGCGGCTCCTACAATGAGCAGTTCTTC.

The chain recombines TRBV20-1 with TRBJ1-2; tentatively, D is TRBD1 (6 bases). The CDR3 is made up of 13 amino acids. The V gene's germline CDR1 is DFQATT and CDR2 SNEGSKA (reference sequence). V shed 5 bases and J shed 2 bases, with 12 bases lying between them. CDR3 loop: CSAPPDRNYGYTF. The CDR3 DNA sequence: TGCAGTGCTCCACCAGACAGGAACTATGGCTACACCTTC.